This T cell receptor beta chain was sequenced for a study of blood T cell repertoires in COVID-19. Study-level background: Samples of COVID-19 (acute and convalescent) were obtained from the United States, Italy and Spain. Nucleic acid was either cDNA or gDNA, and it came from T cells, B-cell-depleted T cells, or PBMCs.

The V and J ends lost 7 bases and 7 bases, in that order; junction bases with no gene match: 7. The V gene's germline CDR1 is MNHEY and CDR2 SVGAGI. The CDR3 has 13 amino acids. Per the original data handling: It was from reference gene primer amplification that nucleated cell counts were estimated. The protocol was immunoSEQ multiplex PCR, while the TCRdb copy is restricted to in-frame clones and leaves out a portion. The V and J calls and the clone size are those of that table, but D and trimming were determined from the DNA. The profile covers some 150,000 clones, with about 90% appearing a single time and roughly 10% taken by the ten largest.

The rearrangement joins TRBV6-5 to TRBJ1-5, with 7 bases matching TRBD1. This TCR derives from a man between 45 and 60 years old with active or convalescent COVID-19. The sequencing input was peripheral blood. CDR3 sequence (DNA): TGTGCCAGCAACCGACAGGGTTGGCAGCCCCAGCATTTT. Protein product: CASNRQGWQPQHF.